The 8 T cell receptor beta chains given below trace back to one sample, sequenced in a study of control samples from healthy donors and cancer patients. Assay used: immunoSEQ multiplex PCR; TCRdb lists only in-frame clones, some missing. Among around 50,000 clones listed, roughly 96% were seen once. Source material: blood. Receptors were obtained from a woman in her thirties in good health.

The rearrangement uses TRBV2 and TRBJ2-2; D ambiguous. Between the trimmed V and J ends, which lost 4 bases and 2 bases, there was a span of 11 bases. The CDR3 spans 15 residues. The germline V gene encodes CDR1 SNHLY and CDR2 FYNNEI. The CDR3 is CASSGRSQNTGELFF. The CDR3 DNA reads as TGTGCCAGCAGTGGACGTTCTCAAAACACCGGGGAGCTGTTTTTT.

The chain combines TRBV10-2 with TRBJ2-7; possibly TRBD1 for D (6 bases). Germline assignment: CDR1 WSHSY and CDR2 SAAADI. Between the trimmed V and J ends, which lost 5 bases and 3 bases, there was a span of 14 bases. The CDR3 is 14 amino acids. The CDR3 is CASSPGTSRYEQYF. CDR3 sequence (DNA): TGCGCCAGCAGTCCCGGGACATCTCGCTACGAGCAGTACTTC.

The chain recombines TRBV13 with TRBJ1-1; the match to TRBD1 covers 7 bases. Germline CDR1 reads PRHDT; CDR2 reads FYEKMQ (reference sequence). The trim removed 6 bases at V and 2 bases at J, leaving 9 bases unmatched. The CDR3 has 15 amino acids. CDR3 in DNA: TGTGCCAGCAGTATAACAGGGGAAGGAAACACTGAAGCTTTCTTT. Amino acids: CASSITGEGNTEAFF.

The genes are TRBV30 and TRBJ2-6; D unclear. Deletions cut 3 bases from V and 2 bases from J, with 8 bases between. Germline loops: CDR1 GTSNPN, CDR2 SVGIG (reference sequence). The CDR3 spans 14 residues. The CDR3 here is CAWSATPGANVLTF. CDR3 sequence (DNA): TGTGCCTGGAGCGCGACCCCTGGGGCCAACGTCCTGACTTTC.

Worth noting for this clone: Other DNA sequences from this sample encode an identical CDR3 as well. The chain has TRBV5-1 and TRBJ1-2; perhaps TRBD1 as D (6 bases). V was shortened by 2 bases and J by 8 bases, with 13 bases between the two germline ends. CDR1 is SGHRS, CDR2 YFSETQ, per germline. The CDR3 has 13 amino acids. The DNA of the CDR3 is TGCGCCAGCAGCTTTGGGGGGCGCGGGGGCTACACCTTC. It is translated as CASSFGGRGGYTF.

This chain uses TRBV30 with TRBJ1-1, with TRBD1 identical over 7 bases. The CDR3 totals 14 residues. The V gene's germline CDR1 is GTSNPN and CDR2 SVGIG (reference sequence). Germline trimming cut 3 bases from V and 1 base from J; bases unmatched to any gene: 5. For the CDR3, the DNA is TGTGCCTGGAGGAGGACAGGTTCGAACACTGAAGCTTTCTTT. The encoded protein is CAWRRTGSNTEAFF. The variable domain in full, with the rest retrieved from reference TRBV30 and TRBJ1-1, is SQTIHQWPATLVQPVGSPLSLECTVEGTSNPNLYWYRQAAGRGLQLLFYSVGIGQISSEVPQNLSASRPQDRQFILSSKKLLLSDSGFYLCAWRRTGSNTEAFFGQGTRLTVV.

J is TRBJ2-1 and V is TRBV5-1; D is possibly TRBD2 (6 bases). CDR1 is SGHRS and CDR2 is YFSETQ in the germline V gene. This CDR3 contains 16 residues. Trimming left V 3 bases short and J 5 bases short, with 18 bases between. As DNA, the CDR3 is TGCGCCAGCAGCTGGCTAACGGGAGAAGGGAACAATGAGCAGTTCTTC. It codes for CASSWLTGEGNNEQFF. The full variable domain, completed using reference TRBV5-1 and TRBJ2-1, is KAGVTQTPRYLIKTRGQQVTLSCSPISGHRSVSWYQQTPGQGLQFLFEYFSETQRNKGNFPGRFSGRQFSNSRSEMNVSTLELGDSALYLCASSWLTGEGNNEQFFGPGTRLTVL.

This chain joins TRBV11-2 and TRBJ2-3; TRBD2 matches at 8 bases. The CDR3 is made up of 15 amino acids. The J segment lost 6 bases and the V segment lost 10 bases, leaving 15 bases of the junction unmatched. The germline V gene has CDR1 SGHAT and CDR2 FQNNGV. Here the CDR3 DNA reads TGTGCCACCCCTGGGACGGGGGGGGGTTGGGATACGCAGTATTTT. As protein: CATPGTGGGWDTQYF. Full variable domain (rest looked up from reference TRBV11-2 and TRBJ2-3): EAGVAQSPRYKIIEKRQSVAFWCNPISGHATLYWYQQILGQGPKLLIQFQNNGVVDDSQLPKDRFSAERLKGVDSTLKIQPAKLEDSAVYLCATPGTGGGWDTQYFGPGTRLTVL.